This record concerns one T cell receptor (beta chain) sequence. As yet, its antigen is unknown. This may be a read error: a much more frequent sequence differs by one nucleotide. Germline V gives CDR1 MNHEY, CDR2 SMNVEV (reference sequence). The CDR3 spans 14 residues. The data were obtained in a study of shared clonotypes between healthy human individuals. Sequencing was performed with immunoSEQ multiplex PCR; in TCRdb, only in-frame clones are kept and a portion is missing. The sample gives approximately 88,000 clones, 60% to 70% of which show up once; around half is in the top ten. Findings and limits, study-wide: The researchers took only blood, and tissue repertoires probably look different. All-four-donor shared clonotypes had higher generation probabilities than non-shared clonotypes did.

This chain links TRBV27 with TRBJ2-1, with D perhaps TRBD2 (7 bases). The material sequenced was memory CD8+ T cells sorted from blood. Subset defined: CD45RO+ cells pooled with CCR7-negative TemRA cells. This receptor was identified in a man younger than 40 in good health. CDR3 loop: CAGSPKRGGNEQFF. DNA for the CDR3: TGTGCCGGCAGCCCCAAGAGGGGGGGCAATGAGCAGTTCTTC.